This T cell receptor (beta chain) was sequenced during a study of blood T cell repertoires in COVID-19. This CDR3 region has 15 residues. Germline V lookup: CDR1 SGHTA, CDR2 FQGNSA. V lost 5 bases, J lost 6 bases, and 9 bases stayed unmatched. The table came from immunoSEQ multiplex PCR; TCRdb's copy has only in-frame clones and leaves some out. The data contain under 50,000 clones, more than 80% of them singletons. The rearrangement joins TRBV7-2 to TRBJ2-1; 8 bases agree with TRBD2. This sequence originates from a man between 60 and 70 years old with COVID-19, enrolled during active disease. Sample: peripheral blood. The CDR3 DNA is TGTGCCAGCAGCCTCCGCGGGGGGCCTTTCAATGAGCAGTTCTTC. Encoded protein: CASSLRGGPFNEQFF.